This TCR beta chain was documented in a study of Graves' ophthalmopathy and Graves' hyperthyroidism. About the study: No treatment had been given when peripheral blood was collected at initial diagnosis.

The PBMC fraction was derived from under 11 ml of fresh peripheral blood. V trimming: 0 bases; J trimming: 7 bases; junction bases outside the gene matches: 14. The CDR3 is 17 amino acids. The germline V gene has CDR1 MNHEY and CDR2 SVGEGT. As regards this clonotype: The antigen is undetermined.

Study outcomes and limitations: A 13-signature model separated ophthalmopathy from stable hyperthyroidism, just under 90% sensitivity, 75% to 84% specificity.

Amplification of the TCR beta CDR3 regions used RNA transcripts (as template). Second-round multiplex PCR came after a first-round RT-PCR that employed HTBI primers. TCRdb redid the calling of the multiplex PCR reads with MiXCR, one entry per CDR3 protein. This sample has about 370,000 distinct CDR3 sequences, with about 16% found just once. This sequence joins TRBV6-2 or TRBV6-3 and TRBJ1-1, with 7 bases identical to TRBD1. Sequencing was done on a sample of peripheral blood. The TCR comes from a woman aged 18-35 years with Graves' ophthalmopathy. The CDR3 spells CASSYSVSRTGRNEAFF. The CDR3 DNA follows: TGTGCCAGCAGTTACTCGGTCTCAAGGACAGGACGTAATGAAGCTTTCTTT.